The rows below give T cell receptor beta chains drawn from one sample of a study of T cell changes during pregnancy in multiple sclerosis. This table comes from immunoSEQ multiplex PCR, and its TCRdb copy is limited to in-frame clones, with some not included. This sample yields about 100,000 clones, of which 80% to 95% are seen a single time; 3% to 3.5% belongs to the top ten. The sample consisted of peripheral blood, taken in the second trimester of pregnancy. The receptors were gathered from a female donor with multiple sclerosis, enrolled in a pregnancy study. Both conserved end residues are trimmed from each CDR3. Each record gives: V gene, J gene, CDR3 protein.

v_call: TRBV11-2; j_call: TRBJ2-2; cdr3_aa: ASSPWTGKRELF
v_call: TRBV7-9; j_call: TRBJ2-7; cdr3_aa: ASSTWTSGSNEQY
v_call: TRBV28; j_call: TRBJ2-1; cdr3_aa: ASSLLAGGLYNEQF
v_call: TRBV28; j_call: TRBJ2-7; cdr3_aa: ASGEWEGSYEQY
v_call: TRBV5-1; j_call: TRBJ2-1; cdr3_aa: ASIGPDRDNEQF
v_call: TRBV14; j_call: TRBJ2-1; cdr3_aa: ASSQRYNEQF
v_call: TRBV29-1; j_call: TRBJ2-3; cdr3_aa: SVPGGRTTDTQY
v_call: TRBV19; j_call: TRBJ2-2; cdr3_aa: ASSIQGSTGELF
v_call: TRBV19; j_call: TRBJ2-1; cdr3_aa: ATQTGLAGVNTWDEQF
v_call: TRBV5-1; j_call: TRBJ1-2; cdr3_aa: ASSLAGTGGGHT
v_call: TRBV19; j_call: TRBJ2-7; cdr3_aa: ATRLAGTFSYEQY
v_call: TRBV6-1; j_call: TRBJ2-3; cdr3_aa: ASSFSGSTDTQY